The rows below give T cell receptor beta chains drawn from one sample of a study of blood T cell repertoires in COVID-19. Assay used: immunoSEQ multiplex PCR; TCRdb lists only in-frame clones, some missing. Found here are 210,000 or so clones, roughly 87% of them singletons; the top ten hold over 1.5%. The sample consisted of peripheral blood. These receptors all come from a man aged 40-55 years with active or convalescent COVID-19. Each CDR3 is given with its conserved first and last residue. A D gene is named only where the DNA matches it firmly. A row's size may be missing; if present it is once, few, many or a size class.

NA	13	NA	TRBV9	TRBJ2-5	TGTGCCAGCAGCGATGACAGCCAAGAGACCCAGTACTTC	CASSDDSQETQYF
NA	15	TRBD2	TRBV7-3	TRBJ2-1	TGTGCCAGCAGCCCCTCGGGACTAGAAAACAATGAGCAGTTCTTC	CASSPSGLENNEQFF
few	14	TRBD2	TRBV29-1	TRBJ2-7	TGCAGCGTCTTAAGCGGGGGGCCTACCTACGAGCAGTACTTC	CSVLSGGPTYEQYF
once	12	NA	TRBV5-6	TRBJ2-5	TGTGCCAGCAGCTCCGTATTGGAGACCCAGTACTTC	CASSSVLETQYF
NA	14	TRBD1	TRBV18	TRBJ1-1	TGTGCCAGCTCACCCGGGACAGGGGCGACTGAAGCTTTCTTT	CASSPGTGATEAFF
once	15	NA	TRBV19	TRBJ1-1	TGTGCCAGTACTCTCTCCAGGGGTATGAACACTGAAGCTTTCTTT	CASTLSRGMNTEAFF
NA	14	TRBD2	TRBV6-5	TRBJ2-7	TGTGCCAGCATGACTAGCGGCAACTCCTACGAGCAGTACTTC	CASMTSGNSYEQYF
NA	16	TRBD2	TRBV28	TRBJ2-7	TGTGCCAGCAGTTCCCCTCCTAGCGGGGGGGTCCGCGAGCAGTACTTC	CASSSPPSGGVREQYF
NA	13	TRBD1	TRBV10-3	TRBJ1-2	TGTGCCATCAGTGAACCGACAGGGGATGGCTACACCTTC	CAISEPTGDGYTF
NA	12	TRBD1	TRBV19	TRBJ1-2	TGTGCCAGTAGCGGACAGGGGGTTGGCTACACCTTC	CASSGQGVGYTF
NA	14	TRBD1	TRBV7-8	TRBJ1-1	TGTGCCAGCAGCTTTGCGACAGGGCCGATTGAAGCTTTCTTT	CASSFATGPIEAFF
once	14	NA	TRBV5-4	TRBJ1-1	TGTGCCAGCAGCTTGAAACAGGGTTTCACTGAAGCTTTCTTT	CASSLKQGFTEAFF
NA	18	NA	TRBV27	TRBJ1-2	TGTGCCAGCAGTTTATCGCCCCAACGTATCAGTGTTAACTATGGCTACACCTTC	CASSLSPQRISVNYGYTF
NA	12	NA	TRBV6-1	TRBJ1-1	TGTGCCAGCAGTGAAGTTGGGCTGGCGGCTTTCTTT	CASSEVGLAAFF
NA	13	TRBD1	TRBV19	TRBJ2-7	TGTGCCAGTAGTACTACAGGGGCCTACGAGCAGTACTTC	CASSTTGAYEQYF
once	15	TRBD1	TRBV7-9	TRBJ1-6	TGTGCCAGCAGCTTGGTACAGGGGATTAATTCACCCCTCCACTTT	CASSLVQGINSPLHF
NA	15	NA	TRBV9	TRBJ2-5	TGTGCCAGCAGCGCCACCCGGGGGAGATCAGAGACCCAGTACTTC	CASSATRGRSETQYF
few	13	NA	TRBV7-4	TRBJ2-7	TGTGCCAGGACGGACTGGTACTCCTACGAGCAGTACTTC	CARTDWYSYEQYF